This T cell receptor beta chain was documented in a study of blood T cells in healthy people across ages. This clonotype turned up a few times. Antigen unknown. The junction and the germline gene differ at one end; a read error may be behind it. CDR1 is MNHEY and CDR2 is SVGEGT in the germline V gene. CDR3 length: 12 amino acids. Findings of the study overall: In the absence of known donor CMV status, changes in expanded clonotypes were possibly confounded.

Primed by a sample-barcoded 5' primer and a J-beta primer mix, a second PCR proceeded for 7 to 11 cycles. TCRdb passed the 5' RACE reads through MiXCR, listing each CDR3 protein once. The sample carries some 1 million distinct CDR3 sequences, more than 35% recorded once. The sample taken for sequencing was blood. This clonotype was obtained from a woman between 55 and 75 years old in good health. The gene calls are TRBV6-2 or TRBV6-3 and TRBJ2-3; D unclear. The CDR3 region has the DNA TGTGCCAGCAGTTACGAGCCCGATACGCGGTATTTT. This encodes CASSYEPDTRYF.